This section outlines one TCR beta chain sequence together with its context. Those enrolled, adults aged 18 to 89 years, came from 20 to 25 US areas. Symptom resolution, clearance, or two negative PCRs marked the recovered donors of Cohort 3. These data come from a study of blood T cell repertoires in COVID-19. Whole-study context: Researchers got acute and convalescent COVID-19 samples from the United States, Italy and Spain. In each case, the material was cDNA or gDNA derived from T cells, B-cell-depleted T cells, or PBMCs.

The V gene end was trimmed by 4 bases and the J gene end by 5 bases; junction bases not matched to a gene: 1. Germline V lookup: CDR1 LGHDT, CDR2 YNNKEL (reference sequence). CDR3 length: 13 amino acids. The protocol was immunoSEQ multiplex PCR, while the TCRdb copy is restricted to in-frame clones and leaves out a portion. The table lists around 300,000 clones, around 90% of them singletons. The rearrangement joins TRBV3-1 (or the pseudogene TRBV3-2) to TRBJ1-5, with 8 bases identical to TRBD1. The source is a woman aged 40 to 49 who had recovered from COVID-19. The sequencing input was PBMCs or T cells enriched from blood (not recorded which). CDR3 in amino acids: CASSRDRYQPQHF. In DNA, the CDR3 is TGTGCCAGCAGCCGGGACAGGTATCAGCCCCAGCATTTT.